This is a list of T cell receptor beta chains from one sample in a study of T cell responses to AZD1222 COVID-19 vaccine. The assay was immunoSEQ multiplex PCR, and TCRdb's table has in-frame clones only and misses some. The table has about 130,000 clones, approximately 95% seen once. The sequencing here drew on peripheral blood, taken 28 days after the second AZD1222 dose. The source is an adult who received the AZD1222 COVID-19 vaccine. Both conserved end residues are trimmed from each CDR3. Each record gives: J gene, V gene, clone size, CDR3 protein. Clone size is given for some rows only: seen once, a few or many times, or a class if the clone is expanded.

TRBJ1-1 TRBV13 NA ASSTEGNTEAF
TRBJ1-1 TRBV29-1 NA SVYPEGTGGAWTEAF
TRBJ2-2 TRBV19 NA ASTNLLTGELF
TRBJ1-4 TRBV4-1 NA ASSQGRGLTNEKLF
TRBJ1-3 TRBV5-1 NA ASSLGTGVLSSGNTIY
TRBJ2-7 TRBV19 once ASSSTGTSGGAVEQY
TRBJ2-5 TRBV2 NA ASTDRGPETQY
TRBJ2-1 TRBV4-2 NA ASSQGTKQF
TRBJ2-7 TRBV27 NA ASSSWDSQRSYEQY
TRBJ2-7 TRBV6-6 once ASSSTGGREQY
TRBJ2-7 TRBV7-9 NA ASSGQSTGGKAYEQY
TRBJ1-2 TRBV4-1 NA ASSPDIPYGYT
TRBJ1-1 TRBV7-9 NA ASSSQGNTEAF
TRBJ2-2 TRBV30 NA AWGVVMAGELF
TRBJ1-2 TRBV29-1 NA SADSGQGASYT
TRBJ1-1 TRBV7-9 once ASRGGNTEAF